Shown below are 15 T cell receptor beta chains from a single sample sequenced in a study of cytomegalovirus exposure and HLA in healthy donors. The PCR employed 60 Vbeta primers together with 13 Jbeta primers. TCRdb's copy holds only in-frame clones and misses some; the assay was immunoSEQ multiplex PCR. The ten top clones account for 5.5% to 6%, within a sample of approximately 38,000 clones. Material for sequencing was PBMCs. The receptors stem from a human donor in good health.

The CDR3 loop is CASSLVREETQYF. The CDR3 DNA reads TGTGCCAGCAGCTTGGTGCGCGAAGAGACCCAGTACTTC. V is TRBV5-6 and J is TRBJ2-5; D remains unclear. The CDR3 totals 13 residues. From germline, CDR1 is SGHDT and CDR2 YYEEEE. Trimming took off 0 bases at V and 3 bases at J, with 6 bases between the two ends.

The chain is built from TRBV30 and TRBJ1-3, with TRBD1 matching 10 bases. Trimming cost V 8 bases and J 0 bases; bases outside gene matches: 4. This CDR3 has 14 amino acids. CDR1 is GTSNPN, CDR2 SVGIG, per germline (reference sequence). CDR3 sequence: CAGDRGTSGNTIYF. CDR3 in DNA: TGTGCCGGGGACAGGGGAACCTCTGGAAACACCATATATTTT. Complete variable domain (other parts from reference TRBV30 and TRBJ1-3): SQTIHQWPATLVQPVGSPLSLECTVEGTSNPNLYWYRQAAGRGLQLLFYSVGIGQISSEVPQNLSASRPQDRQFILSSKKLLLSDSGFYLCAGDRGTSGNTIYFGEGSWLTVV.

J is TRBJ1-1 and V is TRBV28, with 12 nucleotides matching TRBD1. Germline assignment: CDR1 MDHEN and CDR2 SYDVKM. The CDR3 sequence is 15 residues long. The CDR3 spells CAIGTGGIGNTEAFF. The DNA of the CDR3 is TGTGCTATCGGGACAGGGGGCATCGGGAACACTGAAGCTTTCTTT.

V gene TRBV7-9 combines with J gene TRBJ2-7; 8 bases are shared with TRBD1. The CDR3 consists of 14 residues. Germline CDR1 is SEHNR and CDR2 is FQNEAQ (reference sequence). J gave up 3 bases and V 4 bases, and 5 bases lay outside the gene matches. The CDR3 sequence is CASSSPDRDYEQYF. The CDR3 nucleotides are TGTGCCAGCAGCTCACCGGACAGGGACTACGAGCAGTACTTC.

CDR3 in DNA: TGTGCCTCAGGGGAAGGCGACAATCAGCCCCAGCATTTT. Translation gives CASGEGDNQPQHF. The chain has TRBV6-6 and TRBJ1-5, with D possibly TRBD1 on 6 matching bases. Germline CDR1 reads MNHNY; CDR2 reads SVGAGI (reference sequence). Trimming stripped 11 bases from V and 3 bases from J, with 14 bases between. The CDR3 spans 13 residues.

The rearrangement joins TRBV28 to TRBJ1-4, with D possibly TRBD1 on 5 matching bases. Germline CDR1 MDHEN, CDR2 SYDVKM. V was cut by 6 bases and J by 7 bases, with 15 bases left in between. The CDR3 contains 14 residues. CDR3 bases: TGTGCCAGCAGATGGCAGGGTGGGGTTGAAAAACTGTTTTTT. Protein: CASRWQGGVEKLFF.

The chain joins TRBV29-1 to TRBJ1-2, with a weak D call TRBD1 (6 bases). Trimming left V 1 base short and J 2 bases short, with 17 bases between. The CDR3 contains 16 residues. Germline values: CDR1 SQVTM, CDR2 ANQGSEA. The CDR3 spells CSVEGQAATPNYGYTF. The CDR3, as DNA: TGCAGCGTTGAAGGACAGGCTGCAACCCCCAACTATGGCTACACCTTC.

The chain has TRBV18 and TRBJ1-2; 9 nucleotides align to TRBD1. The CDR3 is made up of 14 amino acids. V was pared by 3 bases and J by 8 bases, with 7 bases of the junction left unmatched. Germline V gene data show CDR1 as KGHSH and CDR2 as LQKENI. CDR3 DNA sequence: TGTGCCAGCTCACCCGAACAGGGGGCAAAAGGCTACACCTTC. Its translation: CASSPEQGAKGYTF. Based on the CDR3 plus reference TRBV18 and TRBJ1-2, the full variable domain is NAGVMQNPRHLVRRRGQEARLRCSPMKGHSHVYWYRQLPEEGLKFMVYLQKENIIDESGMPKERFSAEFPKEGPSILRIQQVVRGDSAAYFCASSPEQGAKGYTFGSGTRLTVV.

The chain recombines TRBV5-5 with TRBJ1-6; D might be TRBD1 (5 bases). The CDR3 is 16 residues long. V was pared by 3 bases and J by 1 base, with 11 bases between. Germline CDR1 is SGHKS and CDR2 is YYEKEE (reference sequence). The CDR3 protein is CASSSLGGSYNSPLHF. CDR3 nucleotide sequence: TGTGCCAGCAGCTCCCTTGGGGGGTCCTATAATTCACCCCTCCACTTT.

This chain uses TRBV19 with TRBJ2-2; weak D call: TRBD2 (5 bases). V was cut by 5 bases and J by 4 bases, with 14 bases left in between. The length of the CDR3 is 15 residues. Germline V gene data show CDR1 as LNHDA and CDR2 as SQIVND (reference sequence). Written as DNA, the CDR3 is TGTGCCAGTAGTCCGGGCCCCCGGGGCACCGGGGAGCTGTTTTTT. It encodes CASSPGPRGTGELFF.

Remarks on this clone: At one of its ends the junction is not consistent with the germline gene, which may arise from a read error. J is TRBJ2-7 and V is TRBV30; TRBD1 aligns across 10 bases. Germline assignment: CDR1 GTSNPN and CDR2 SVGIG (reference sequence). The CDR3 runs to 15 residues. The CDR3 here is CAGSVPGTGVNEQYF. Written as DNA, the CDR3 is TGTGCCGGGAGTGTTCCCGGGACAGGGGTCAACGAGCAGTACTTC.

This sequence joins TRBV9 and TRBJ2-7, with 10 nucleotides matching TRBD1. V lost 0 bases to trimming and J lost 7 bases; unmatched junction nucleotides: 4. Germline CDR1 is SGDLS and CDR2 is YYNGEE. This CDR3 contains 14 residues. The DNA for the CDR3 is TGTGCCAGCAGCGTAGGGGGGACAGGGGAAGAGCAGTACTTC. Protein sequence: CASSVGGTGEEQYF.

On this clone itself: The sample contains more than one DNA sequence encoding this CDR3. The V and J genes are TRBV9 and TRBJ1-6; TRBD1 agrees at 7 bases. This CDR3 has 15 amino acids. Germline V gene sequence: CDR1 SGDLS, CDR2 YYNGEE. V shed 3 bases and J 4 bases; nucleotides not matched to a gene: 4. The CDR3 reads CASSDRGEYNSPLHF. The CDR3 DNA reads TGTGCCAGCAGCGACAGGGGAGAATATAATTCACCCCTCCACTTT.

The rearrangement links TRBV9 to TRBJ1-1, with D maybe TRBD1 (5 bases). Trimming took off 0 bases at V and 3 bases at J, with 6 bases between the two ends. The CDR3 covers 13 residues. Germline CDR1 and CDR2: SGDLS and YYNGEE. CDR3 sequence reads: CASSVEQDTEAFF. For the CDR3, the DNA is TGTGCCAGCAGCGTAGAACAGGACACTGAAGCTTTCTTT.

The chain joins TRBV19 to TRBJ1-1; the D gene is possibly TRBD1 (5 bases). CDR1 LNHDA and CDR2 SQIVND come from the germline V gene (reference sequence). This CDR3 spans 17 amino acids. Trimming stripped 7 bases from V and 2 bases from J, with 23 bases between. The CDR3 DNA reads TGTGCCAGTACCTCTCTGACTGGGGCCAACTTAAACACTGAAGCTTTCTTT. Translation: CASTSLTGANLNTEAFF.